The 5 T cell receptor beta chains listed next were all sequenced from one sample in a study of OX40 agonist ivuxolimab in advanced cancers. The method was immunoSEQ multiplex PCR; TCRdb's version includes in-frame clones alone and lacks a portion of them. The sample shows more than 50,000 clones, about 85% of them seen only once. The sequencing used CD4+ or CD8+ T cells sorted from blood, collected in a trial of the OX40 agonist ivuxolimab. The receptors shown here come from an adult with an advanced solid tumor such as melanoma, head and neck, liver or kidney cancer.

In nucleotides, the CDR3 is TGTGCCAGCAGCGTGGACACGAACACTGAAGCTTTCTTT. Translated, it gives CASSVDTNTEAFF. The chain employs TRBV7-9 and TRBJ1-1; tentatively, D is TRBD1 (5 bases). The germline V gene encodes CDR1 SEHNR and CDR2 FQNEAQ (reference sequence). V shed 5 bases and J shed 1 base, with 8 bases lying between them. CDR3 length: 13 amino acids.

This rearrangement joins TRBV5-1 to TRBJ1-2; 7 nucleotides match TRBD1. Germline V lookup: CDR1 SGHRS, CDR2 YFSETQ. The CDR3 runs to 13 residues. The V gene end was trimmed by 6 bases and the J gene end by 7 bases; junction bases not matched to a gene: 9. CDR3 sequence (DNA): TGCGCCAGCACCACAGGGGACCGCCTTGGCTACACCTTC. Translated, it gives CASTTGDRLGYTF.

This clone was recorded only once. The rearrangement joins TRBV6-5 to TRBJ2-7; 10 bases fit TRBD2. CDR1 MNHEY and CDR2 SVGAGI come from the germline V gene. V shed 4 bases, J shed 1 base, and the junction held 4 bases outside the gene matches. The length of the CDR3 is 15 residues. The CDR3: CASSLSGGGSYEQYF. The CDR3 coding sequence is TGTGCCAGCAGTTTAAGCGGGGGGGGGTCCTACGAGCAGTACTTC.

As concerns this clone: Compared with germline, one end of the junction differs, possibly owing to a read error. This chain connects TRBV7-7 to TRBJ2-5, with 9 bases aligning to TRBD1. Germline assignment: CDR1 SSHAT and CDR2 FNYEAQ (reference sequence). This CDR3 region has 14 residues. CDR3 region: CASSLDRGQETQYF. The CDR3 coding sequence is TGTGCTAGCAGCTTAGACAGGGGGCAAGAGACCCAGTACTTC.

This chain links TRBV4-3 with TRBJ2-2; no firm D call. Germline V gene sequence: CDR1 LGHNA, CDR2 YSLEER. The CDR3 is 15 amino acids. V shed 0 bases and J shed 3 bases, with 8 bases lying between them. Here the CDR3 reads CASSQEGPHTGELFF. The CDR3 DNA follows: TGCGCCAGCAGCCAAGAGGGCCCTCACACCGGGGAGCTGTTTTTT.